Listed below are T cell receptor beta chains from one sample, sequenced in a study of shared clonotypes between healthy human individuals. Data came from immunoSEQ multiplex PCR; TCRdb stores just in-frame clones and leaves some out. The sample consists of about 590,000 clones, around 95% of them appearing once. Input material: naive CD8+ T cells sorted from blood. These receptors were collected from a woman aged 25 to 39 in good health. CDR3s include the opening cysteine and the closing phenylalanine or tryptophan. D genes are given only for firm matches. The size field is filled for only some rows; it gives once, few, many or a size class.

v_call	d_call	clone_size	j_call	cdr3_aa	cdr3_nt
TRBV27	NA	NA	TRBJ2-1	CASGIRNEQFF	TGTGCCAGCGGGATAAGGAATGAGCAGTTCTTC
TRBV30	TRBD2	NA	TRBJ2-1	CAWSPGGASYNEQFF	TGTGCCTGGAGCCCGGGGGGGGCCTCCTACAATGAGCAGTTCTTC
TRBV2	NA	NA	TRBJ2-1	CARGRDYNEQFF	TGTGCCAGGGGCAGGGACTACAATGAGCAGTTCTTC
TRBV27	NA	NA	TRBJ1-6	CASSSTMGGSSPLHF	TGTGCCAGCAGTTCAACTATGGGGGGGAGTTCACCCCTCCACTTT
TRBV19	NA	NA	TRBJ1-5	CASSIEGDSNQPQHF	TGTGCCAGTAGTATAGAAGGGGATAGCAATCAGCCCCAGCATTTT
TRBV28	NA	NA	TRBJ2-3	CASSPNPIGRGGTDTQYF	TGTGCCAGCAGTCCAAACCCTATTGGTAGGGGGGGCACAGATACGCAGTATTTT
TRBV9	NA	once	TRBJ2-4	CASSVGGLRKNIQYF	TGTGCCAGCAGCGTAGGGGGCCTTCGGAAAAACATTCAGTACTTC
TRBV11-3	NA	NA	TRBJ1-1	CASSSGMNTEAFF	TGTGCCAGCAGCTCAGGAATGAACACTGAAGCTTTCTTT
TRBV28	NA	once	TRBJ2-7	CASSHSDTYEQYF	TGTGCCAGCAGCCATAGCGATACCTACGAGCAGTACTTC
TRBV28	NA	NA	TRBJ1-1	CASSLFFVGASPNTEAFF	TGTGCCAGCAGTTTATTCTTTGTGGGCGCCAGCCCGAACACTGAAGCTTTCTTT
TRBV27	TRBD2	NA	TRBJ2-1	CASSLSPPAGGVTEQFF	TGTGCCAGCAGTTTATCCCCCCCAGCGGGAGGGGTTACTGAGCAGTTCTTC
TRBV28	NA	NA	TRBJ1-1	CASSPSVQGVNTEAFF	TGTGCCAGCAGTCCAAGCGTACAGGGAGTGAACACTGAAGCTTTCTTT
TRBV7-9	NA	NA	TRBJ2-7	CASSFVGEQYF	TGTGCCAGCAGCTTTGTGGGAGAGCAGTACTTC
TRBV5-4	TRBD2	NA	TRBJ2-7	CASSPLAGGPGEQYF	TGTGCCAGCAGCCCGCTAGCGGGAGGGCCGGGAGAGCAGTACTTC
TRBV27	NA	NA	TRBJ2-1	CASRDGVGAGNEQFF	TGTGCCAGCAGGGACGGGGTCGGGGCTGGCAATGAGCAGTTCTTC
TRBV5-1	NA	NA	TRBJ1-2	CASSLSEGHGYTF	TGCGCCAGCAGCTTGTCGGAGGGTCATGGCTACACCTTC
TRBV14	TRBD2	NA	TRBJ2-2	CASSESGDTGELFF	TGTGCCAGCAGCGAAAGCGGGGACACCGGGGAGCTGTTTTTT
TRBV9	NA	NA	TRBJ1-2	CASSVGVGNYGYTF	TGTGCCAGCAGCGTAGGGGTAGGGAACTATGGCTACACCTTC
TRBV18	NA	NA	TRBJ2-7	CASSPGDGYEQYF	TGTGCCAGCTCACCAGGGGATGGCTACGAGCAGTACTTC
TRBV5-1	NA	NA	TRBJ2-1	CASSLLGRYDNEQFF	TGCGCCAGCAGCTTGCTCGGGCGCTATGACAATGAGCAGTTCTTC
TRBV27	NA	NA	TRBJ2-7	CASSLYPGHNYEQYF	TGTGCCAGCAGTTTATACCCGGGACACAACTACGAGCAGTACTTC
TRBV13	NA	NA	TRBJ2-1	CASSPTVGEQFF	TGTGCCAGCAGCCCGACAGTAGGTGAGCAGTTCTTC
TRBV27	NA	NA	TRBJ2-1	CASSRRLTNEQFF	TGTGCCAGCAGCCGACGCCTAACCAATGAGCAGTTCTTC
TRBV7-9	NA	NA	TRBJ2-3	CASRRAGKDTQYF	TGTGCCAGCAGAAGGGCAGGGAAGGATACGCAGTATTTT
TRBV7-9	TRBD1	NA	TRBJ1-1	CASSLGDTGALLNTEAFF	TGTGCCAGCAGCTTAGGGGATACAGGGGCGCTTTTGAACACTGAAGCTTTCTTT
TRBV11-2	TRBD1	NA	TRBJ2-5	CASSTTGIQETQYF	TGTGCCAGCAGCACGACAGGGATACAAGAGACCCAGTACTTC
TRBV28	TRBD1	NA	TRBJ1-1	CASSSQGKAFF	TGTGCCAGCAGTTCACAGGGGAAAGCTTTCTTT
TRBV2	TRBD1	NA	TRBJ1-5	CASSEARQGAGTNQPQHF	TGTGCCAGCAGTGAAGCAAGACAGGGGGCTGGCACCAATCAGCCCCAGCATTTT
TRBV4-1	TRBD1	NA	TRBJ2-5	CASSLLTGAETQYF	TGCGCCAGCAGCCTTCTGACAGGGGCAGAGACCCAGTACTTC
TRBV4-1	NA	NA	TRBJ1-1	CASSQEPGMNTEAFF	TGCGCCAGCAGCCAAGAACCAGGGATGAACACTGAAGCTTTCTTT
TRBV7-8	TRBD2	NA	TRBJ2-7	CASSLVGEGPLYEQYF	TGTGCCAGCAGCTTAGTCGGGGAGGGCCCTCTCTACGAGCAGTACTTC
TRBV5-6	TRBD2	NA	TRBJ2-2	CASSRTSGIPGELFF	TGTGCCAGCAGCAGGACTAGCGGGATTCCTGGGGAGCTGTTTTTT
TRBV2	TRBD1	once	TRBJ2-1	CASSTGTGSTKIYNEQFF	TGTGCCAGCAGCACCGGGACAGGGTCGACAAAAATTTACAATGAGCAGTTCTTC
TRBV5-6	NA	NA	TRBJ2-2	CASSFQVTGELFF	TGTGCCAGCAGCTTCCAGGTTACCGGGGAGCTGTTTTTT
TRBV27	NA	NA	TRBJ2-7	CASSLTGTHHRYEQYF	TGTGCCAGCAGTTTAACCGGGACCCACCATAGGTACGAGCAGTACTTC
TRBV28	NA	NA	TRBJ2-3	CASRAYTDTQYF	TGTGCCAGCAGGGCCTACACAGATACGCAGTATTTT
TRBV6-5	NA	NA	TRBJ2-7	CASSPRLATYEQYF	TGTGCCAGCAGTCCCCGACTGGCAACCTACGAGCAGTACTTC